The clone carrying this T cell receptor beta chain was recorded only once. Its antigen is not identified. This sample was taken from a study of blood T cells in healthy people across ages. Study-level results: Underestimates were what the diversity estimates from one million T cells were considered to be. More naive CD4+ cells and higher diversity marked long-lived donors relative to aged donors.

Germline V CDR1 and CDR2: SGHRS, YFSETQ. V lost 4 bases and J 4 bases, leaving 20 bases between the germline ends. The CDR3 contains 16 residues. The authors ran a second PCR of 7 to 11 cycles using a sample-barcoded 5' primer and a J-beta primer mix. Tagging of each cDNA molecule was performed by a template-switch adaptor with 12 random nucleotides. Using its own MiXCR run on the 5' RACE reads, TCRdb lists one record per CDR3 protein. The table has roughly 1.7 million distinct CDR3 sequences, about 35% seen once; the top ten hold over 9%. The chain employs TRBV5-1 and TRBJ1-2; D may be TRBD1 (6 bases). This clonotype was obtained from a woman aged 25 to 39 in good health. Material for sequencing was blood. CDR3 DNA: TGCGCCAGCAGCGAAATAGGGACACCGGCCGTCTATGGCTACACCTTC. Amino acid sequence: CASSEIGTPAVYGYTF.